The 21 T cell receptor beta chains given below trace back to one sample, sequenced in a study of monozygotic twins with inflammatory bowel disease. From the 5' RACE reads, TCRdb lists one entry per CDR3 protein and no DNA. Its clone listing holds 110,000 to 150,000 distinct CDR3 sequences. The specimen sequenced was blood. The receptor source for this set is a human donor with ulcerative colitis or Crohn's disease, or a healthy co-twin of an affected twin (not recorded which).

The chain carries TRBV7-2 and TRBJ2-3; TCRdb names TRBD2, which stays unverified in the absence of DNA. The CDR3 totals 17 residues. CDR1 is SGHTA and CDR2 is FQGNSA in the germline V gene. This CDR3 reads CASSLVAGRRGGGTQYF.

CDR3 amino acids: CASSPRAGGTVAKNIQYF. The chain uses TRBV11-2 and TRBJ2-4; TCRdb proposes TRBD1, but this gene call is untestable without DNA. Germline assignment: CDR1 SGHAT and CDR2 FQNNGV. The CDR3 runs to 18 residues.

CDR3 loop: CSVTTITYEQYF. The chain recombines TRBV29-1 with TRBJ2-7; TCRdb names TRBD2, which stays unverified in the absence of DNA. Germline assignment: CDR1 SQVTM and CDR2 ANQGSEA. The CDR3 contains 12 residues.

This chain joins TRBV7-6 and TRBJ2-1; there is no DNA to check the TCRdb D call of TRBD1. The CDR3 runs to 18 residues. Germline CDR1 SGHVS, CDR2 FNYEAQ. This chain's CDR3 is CASSFRAGQGLSYNEQFF.

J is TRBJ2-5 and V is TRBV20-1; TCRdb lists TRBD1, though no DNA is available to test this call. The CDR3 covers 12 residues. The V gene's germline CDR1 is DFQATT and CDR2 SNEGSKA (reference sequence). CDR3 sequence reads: CSASPFAETQYF.

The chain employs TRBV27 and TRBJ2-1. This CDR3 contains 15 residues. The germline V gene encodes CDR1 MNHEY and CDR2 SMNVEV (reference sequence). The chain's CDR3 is CASSPTWSSYNEQFF.

CDR3 loop: CASSPQIHNEQFF. This chain joins TRBV5-6 and TRBJ2-1. CDR3 size: 13 residues. Germline CDR1 and CDR2: SGHDT and YYEEEE.

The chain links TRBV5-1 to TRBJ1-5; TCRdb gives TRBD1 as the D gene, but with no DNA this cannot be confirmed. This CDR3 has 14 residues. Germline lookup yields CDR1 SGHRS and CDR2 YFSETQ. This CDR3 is CASSRDRGGQPQHF.

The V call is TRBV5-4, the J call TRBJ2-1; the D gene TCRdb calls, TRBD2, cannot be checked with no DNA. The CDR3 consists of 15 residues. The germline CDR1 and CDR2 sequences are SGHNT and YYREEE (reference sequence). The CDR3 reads CASSADIGLEREQFF.

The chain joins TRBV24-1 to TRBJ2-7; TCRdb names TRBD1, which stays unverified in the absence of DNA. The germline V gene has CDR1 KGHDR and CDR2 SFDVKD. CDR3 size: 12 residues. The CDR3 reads CATSEDGAYVYF.

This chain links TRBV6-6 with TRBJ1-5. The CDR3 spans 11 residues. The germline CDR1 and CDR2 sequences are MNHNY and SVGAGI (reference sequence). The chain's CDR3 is CASSVGQPQHF.

The CDR3 is CAWRPFRGQGRYTF. The gene calls are TRBV30 and TRBJ1-2; TCRdb designates TRBD1, a call that cannot be tested without DNA. The CDR3 is 14 residues long. CDR1 GTSNPN and CDR2 SVGIG come from the germline V gene (reference sequence). The full variable domain, with the rest looked up from reference TRBV30 and TRBJ1-2, is SQTIHQWPATLVQPVGSPLSLECTVEGTSNPNLYWYRQAAGRGLQLLFYSVGIGQISSEVPQNLSASRPQDRQFILSSKKLLLSDSGFYLCAWRPFRGQGRYTFGSGTRLTVV.

The CDR3 sequence: CASNLMTSQNIQYF. The V and J genes are TRBV19 and TRBJ2-4. In germline, CDR1 is LNHDA, CDR2 SQIVND (reference sequence). The CDR3 is 14 residues long. The variable domain in full, completed from reference TRBV19 and TRBJ2-4, reads DGGITQSPKYLFRKEGQNVTLSCEQNLNHDAMYWYRQDPGQGLRLIYYSQIVNDFQKGDIAEGYSVSREKKESFPLTVTSAQKNPTAFYLCASNLMTSQNIQYFGAGTRLSVL.

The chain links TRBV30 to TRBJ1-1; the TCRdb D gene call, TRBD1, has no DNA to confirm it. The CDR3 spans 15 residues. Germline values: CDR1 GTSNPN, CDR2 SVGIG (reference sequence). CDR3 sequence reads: CAWRLRDRVWTEAFF.

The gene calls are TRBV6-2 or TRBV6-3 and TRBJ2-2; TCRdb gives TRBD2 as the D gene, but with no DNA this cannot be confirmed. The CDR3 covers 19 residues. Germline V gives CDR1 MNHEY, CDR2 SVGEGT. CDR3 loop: CASQTRTGLAGTNTGELFF.

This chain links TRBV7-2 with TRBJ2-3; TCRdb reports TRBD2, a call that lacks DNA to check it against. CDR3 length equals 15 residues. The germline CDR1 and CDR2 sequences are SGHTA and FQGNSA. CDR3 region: CASSPHGEGTDTQYF.

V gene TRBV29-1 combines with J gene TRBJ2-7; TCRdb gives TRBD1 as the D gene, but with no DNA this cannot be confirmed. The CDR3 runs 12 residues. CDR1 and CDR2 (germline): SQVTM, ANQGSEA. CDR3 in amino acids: CSVDQGADEQYF.

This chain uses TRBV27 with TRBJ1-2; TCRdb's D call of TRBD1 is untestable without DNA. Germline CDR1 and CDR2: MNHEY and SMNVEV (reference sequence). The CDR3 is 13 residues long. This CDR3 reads CASSLEGERGYTF.

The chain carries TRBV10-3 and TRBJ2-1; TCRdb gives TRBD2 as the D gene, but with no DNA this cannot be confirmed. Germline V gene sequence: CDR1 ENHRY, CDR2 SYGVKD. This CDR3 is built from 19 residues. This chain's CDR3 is CAISEPGLAGVGSYNEQFF.

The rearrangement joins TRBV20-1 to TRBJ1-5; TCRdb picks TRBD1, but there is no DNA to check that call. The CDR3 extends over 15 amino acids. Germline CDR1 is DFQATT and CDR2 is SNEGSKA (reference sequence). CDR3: CSATGRDREIFSQHF.

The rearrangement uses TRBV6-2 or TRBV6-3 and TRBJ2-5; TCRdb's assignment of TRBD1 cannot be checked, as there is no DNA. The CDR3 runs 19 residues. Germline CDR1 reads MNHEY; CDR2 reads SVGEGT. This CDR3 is CASSYSASGTGGLLETQYF.